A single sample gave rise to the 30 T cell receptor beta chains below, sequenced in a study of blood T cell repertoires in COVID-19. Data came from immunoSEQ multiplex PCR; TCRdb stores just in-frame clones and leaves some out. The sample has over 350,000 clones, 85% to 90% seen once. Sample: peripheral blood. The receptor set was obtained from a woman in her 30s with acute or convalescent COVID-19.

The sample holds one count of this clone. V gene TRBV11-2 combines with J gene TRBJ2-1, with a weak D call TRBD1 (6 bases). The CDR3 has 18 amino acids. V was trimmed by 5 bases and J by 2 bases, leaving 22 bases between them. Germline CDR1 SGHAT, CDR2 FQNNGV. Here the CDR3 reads CASSPNPTGIITYNEQFF. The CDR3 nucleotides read TGTGCCAGCAGCCCAAATCCGACAGGAATAATAACCTACAATGAGCAGTTCTTC.

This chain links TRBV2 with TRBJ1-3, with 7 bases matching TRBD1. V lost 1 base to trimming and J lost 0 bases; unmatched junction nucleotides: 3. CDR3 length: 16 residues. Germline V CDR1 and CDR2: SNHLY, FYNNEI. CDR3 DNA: TGTGCCAGCAGTGAAGGGGGACAGCTCTCTGGAAACACCATATATTTT. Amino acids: CASSEGGQLSGNTIYF.

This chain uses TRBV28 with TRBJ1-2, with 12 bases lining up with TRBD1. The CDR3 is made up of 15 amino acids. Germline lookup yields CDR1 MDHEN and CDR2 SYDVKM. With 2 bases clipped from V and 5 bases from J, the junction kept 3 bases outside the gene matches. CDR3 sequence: CASSLGTGGSYGYTF. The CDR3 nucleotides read TGTGCCAGCAGTTTAGGGACAGGGGGCAGTTATGGCTACACCTTC.

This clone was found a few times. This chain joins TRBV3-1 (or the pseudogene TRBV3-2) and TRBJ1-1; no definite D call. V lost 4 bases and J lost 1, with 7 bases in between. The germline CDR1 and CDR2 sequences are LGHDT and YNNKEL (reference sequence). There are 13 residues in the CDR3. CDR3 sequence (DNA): TGTGCCAGCAGCCCGGGTCCGAACACTGAAGCTTTCTTT. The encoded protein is CASSPGPNTEAFF.

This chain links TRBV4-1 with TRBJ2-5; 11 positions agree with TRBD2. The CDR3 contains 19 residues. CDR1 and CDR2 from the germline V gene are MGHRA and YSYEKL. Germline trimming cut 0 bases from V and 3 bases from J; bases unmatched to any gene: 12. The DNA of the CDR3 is TGCGCCAGCAGCCAAGAAGGAACTAGCGGGGGCCTCAAGGAAGAGACCCAGTACTTC. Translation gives CASSQEGTSGGLKEETQYF.

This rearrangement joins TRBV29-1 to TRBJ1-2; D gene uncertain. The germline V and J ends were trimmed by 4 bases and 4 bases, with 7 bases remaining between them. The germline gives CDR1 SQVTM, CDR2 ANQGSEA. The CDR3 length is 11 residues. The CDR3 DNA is TGCAGCGTTGCAGACCGCTATGGCTACACCTTC. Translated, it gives CSVADRYGYTF.

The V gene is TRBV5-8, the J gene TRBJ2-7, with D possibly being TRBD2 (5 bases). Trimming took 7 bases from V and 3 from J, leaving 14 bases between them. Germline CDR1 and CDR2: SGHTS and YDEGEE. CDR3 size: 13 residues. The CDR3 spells CASFRGEYYEQYF. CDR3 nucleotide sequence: TGTGCCAGCTTCCGGGGTGAATACTACGAGCAGTACTTC.

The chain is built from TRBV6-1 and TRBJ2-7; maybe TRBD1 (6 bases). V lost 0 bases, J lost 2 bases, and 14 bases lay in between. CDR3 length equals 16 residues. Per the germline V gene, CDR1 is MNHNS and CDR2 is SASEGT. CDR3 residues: CASSEAPYRAAYEQYF. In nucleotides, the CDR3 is TGTGCCAGCAGTGAAGCCCCCTACAGGGCGGCCTACGAGCAGTACTTC.

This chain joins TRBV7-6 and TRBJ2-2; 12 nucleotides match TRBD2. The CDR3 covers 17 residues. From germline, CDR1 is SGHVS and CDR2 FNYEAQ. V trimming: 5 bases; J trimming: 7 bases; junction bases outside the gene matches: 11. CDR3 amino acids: CASSQLAGGTLGGELFF. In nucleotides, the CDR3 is TGTGCCAGCAGCCAACTAGCGGGGGGCACTCTAGGCGGGGAGCTGTTTTTT.

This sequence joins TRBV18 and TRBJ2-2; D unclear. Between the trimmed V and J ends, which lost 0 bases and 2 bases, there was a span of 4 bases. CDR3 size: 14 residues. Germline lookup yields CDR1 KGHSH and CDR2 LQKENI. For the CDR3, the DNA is TGTGCCAGCTCACCACCGAGCAACACCGGGGAGCTGTTTTTT. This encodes CASSPPSNTGELFF. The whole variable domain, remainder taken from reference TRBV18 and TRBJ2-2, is NAGVMQNPRHLVRRRGQEARLRCSPMKGHSHVYWYRQLPEEGLKFMVYLQKENIIDESGMPKERFSAEFPKEGPSILRIQQVVRGDSAAYFCASSPPSNTGELFFGEGSRLTVL.

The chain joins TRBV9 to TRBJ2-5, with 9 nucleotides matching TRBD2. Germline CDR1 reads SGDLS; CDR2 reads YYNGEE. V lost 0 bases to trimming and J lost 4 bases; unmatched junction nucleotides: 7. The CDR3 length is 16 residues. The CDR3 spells CASSVGGSGGLETQYF. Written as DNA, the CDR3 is TGTGCCAGCAGCGTAGGTGGTAGCGGGGGCCTAGAGACCCAGTACTTC.

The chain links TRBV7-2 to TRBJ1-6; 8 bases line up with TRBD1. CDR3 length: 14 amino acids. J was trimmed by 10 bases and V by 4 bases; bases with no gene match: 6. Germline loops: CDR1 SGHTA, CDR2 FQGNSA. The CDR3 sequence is CASSSRQGNSPLHF. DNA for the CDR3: TGTGCCAGCAGCTCGAGACAGGGGAACTCACCCCTCCACTTT. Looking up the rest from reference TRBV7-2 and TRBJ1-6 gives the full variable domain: GAGVSQSPSNKVTEKGKDVELRCDPISGHTALYWYRQSLGQGLEFLIYFQGNSAPDKSGLPSDRFSAERTGGSVSTLTIQRTQQEDSAVYLCASSSRQGNSPLHFGNGTRLTVT.

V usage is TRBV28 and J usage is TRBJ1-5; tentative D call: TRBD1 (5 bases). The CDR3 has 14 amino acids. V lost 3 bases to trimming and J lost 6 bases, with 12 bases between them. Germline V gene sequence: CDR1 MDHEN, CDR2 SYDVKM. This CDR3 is CASSLGGDGQPQHF. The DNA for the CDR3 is TGTGCCAGCAGTTTGGGGGGGGATGGTCAGCCCCAGCATTTT. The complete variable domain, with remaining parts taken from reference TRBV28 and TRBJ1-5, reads DVKVTQSSRYLVKRTGEKVFLECVQDMDHENMFWYRQDPGLGLRLIYFSYDVKMKEKGDIPEGYSVSREKKERFSLILESASTNQTSMYLCASSLGGDGQPQHFGDGTRLSIL.

The CDR3 region is CASALTGQETQYF. The CDR3 DNA follows: TGTGCCAGCGCCTTGACAGGTCAAGAGACCCAGTACTTC. This chain uses TRBV5-6 with TRBJ2-5; tentatively, D is TRBD1 (6 bases). The V gene's germline CDR1 is SGHDT and CDR2 YYEEEE. V dropped 7 bases and J dropped 2 bases, with 12 bases sitting between them. The CDR3 spans 13 residues.

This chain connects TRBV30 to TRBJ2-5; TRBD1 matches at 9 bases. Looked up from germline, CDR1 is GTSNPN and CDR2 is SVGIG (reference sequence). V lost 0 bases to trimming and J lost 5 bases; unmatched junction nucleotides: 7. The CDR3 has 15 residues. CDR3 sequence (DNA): TGTGCCTGGAGTGTACCACAGGGGGCTCGGGAGACCCAGTACTTC. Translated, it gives CAWSVPQGARETQYF.

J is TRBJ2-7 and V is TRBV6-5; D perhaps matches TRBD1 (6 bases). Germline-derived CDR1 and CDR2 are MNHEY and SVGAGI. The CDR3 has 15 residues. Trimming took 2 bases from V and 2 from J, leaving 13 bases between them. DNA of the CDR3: TGTGCCAGCAGTTACACCGGGACACCTCCCTACGAGCAGTACTTC. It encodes CASSYTGTPPYEQYF.

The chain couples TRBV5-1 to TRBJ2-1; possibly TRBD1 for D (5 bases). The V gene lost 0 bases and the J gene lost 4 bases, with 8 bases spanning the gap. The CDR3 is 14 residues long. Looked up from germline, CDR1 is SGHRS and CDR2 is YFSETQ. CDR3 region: CASSLESGYNEQFF. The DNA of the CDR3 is TGCGCCAGCAGCTTGGAGTCAGGGTACAATGAGCAGTTCTTC.

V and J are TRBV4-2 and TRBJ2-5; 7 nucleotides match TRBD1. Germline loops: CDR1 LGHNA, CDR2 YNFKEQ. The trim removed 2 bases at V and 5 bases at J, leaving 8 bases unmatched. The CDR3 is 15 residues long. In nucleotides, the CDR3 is TGTGCCAGCAGCCAACGATGGGACAGTCTGGAGACCCAGTACTTC. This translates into CASSQRWDSLETQYF.

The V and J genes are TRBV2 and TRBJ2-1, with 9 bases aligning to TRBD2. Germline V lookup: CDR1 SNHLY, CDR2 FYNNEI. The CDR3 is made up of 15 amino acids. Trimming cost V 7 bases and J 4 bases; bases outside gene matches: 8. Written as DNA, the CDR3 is TGTGCCAGCATTCGCGGGGGGGCTAGATACAATGAGCAGTTCTTC. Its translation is CASIRGGARYNEQFF. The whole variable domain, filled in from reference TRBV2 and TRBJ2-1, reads EPEVTQTPSHQVTQMGQEVILRCVPISNHLYFYWYRQILGQKVEFLVSFYNNEISEKSEIFDDQFSVERPDGSNFTLKIRSTKLEDSAMYFCASIRGGARYNEQFFGPGTRLTVL.

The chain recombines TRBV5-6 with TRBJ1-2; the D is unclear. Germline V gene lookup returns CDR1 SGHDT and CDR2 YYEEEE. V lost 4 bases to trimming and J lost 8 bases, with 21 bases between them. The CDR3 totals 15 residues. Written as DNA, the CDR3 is TGTGCCAGCAGCCAGCGAGGGAAAAGGCGGGAGGGCTACACCTTC. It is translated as CASSQRGKRREGYTF.

The CDR3, as DNA: TGTGCCAGCAGCAGGGTGGGGTATGGCTACACCTTC. It specifies CASSRVGYGYTF. The chain uses TRBV6-5 and TRBJ1-2; a weak D match, TRBD1 (5 bases). Trimming took 6 bases from V and 5 from J, leaving 10 bases between them. The CDR3 contains 12 residues. In germline, CDR1 is MNHEY, CDR2 SVGAGI.

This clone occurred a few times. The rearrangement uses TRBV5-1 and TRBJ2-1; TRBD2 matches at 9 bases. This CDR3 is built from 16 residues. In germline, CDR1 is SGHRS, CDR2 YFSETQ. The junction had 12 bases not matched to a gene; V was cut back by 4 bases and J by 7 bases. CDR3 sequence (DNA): TGCGCCAGCAGCACCCCTAGCGGGGTCTACGGGAATGAGCAGTTCTTC. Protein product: CASSTPSGVYGNEQFF. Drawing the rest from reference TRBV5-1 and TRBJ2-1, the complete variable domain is KAGVTQTPRYLIKTRGQQVTLSCSPISGHRSVSWYQQTPGQGLQFLFEYFSETQRNKGNFPGRFSGRQFSNSRSEMNVSTLELGDSALYLCASSTPSGVYGNEQFFGPGTRLTVL.

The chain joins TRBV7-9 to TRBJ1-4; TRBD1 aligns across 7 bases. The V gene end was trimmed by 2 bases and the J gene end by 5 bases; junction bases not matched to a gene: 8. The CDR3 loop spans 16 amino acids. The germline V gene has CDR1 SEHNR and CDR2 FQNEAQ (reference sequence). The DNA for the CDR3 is TGTGCCAGCAGCTTAAAGGAGGGGGCGAGCAATGAAAAACTGTTTTTT. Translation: CASSLKEGASNEKLFF.

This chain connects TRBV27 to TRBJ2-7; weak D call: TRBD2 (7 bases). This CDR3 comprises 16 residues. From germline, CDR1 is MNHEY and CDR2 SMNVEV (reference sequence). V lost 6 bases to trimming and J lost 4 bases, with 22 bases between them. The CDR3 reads CASREEGGAIGYEQYF. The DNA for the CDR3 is TGTGCCAGCAGAGAGGAAGGGGGGGCCATTGGGTACGAGCAGTACTTC.

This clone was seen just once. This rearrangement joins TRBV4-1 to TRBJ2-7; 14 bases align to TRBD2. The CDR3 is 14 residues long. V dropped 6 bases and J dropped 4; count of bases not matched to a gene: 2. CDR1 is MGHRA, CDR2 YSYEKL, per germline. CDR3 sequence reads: CASSRTSGGYEQYF. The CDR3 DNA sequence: TGCGCCAGCAGTCGGACTAGCGGGGGGTACGAGCAGTACTTC.

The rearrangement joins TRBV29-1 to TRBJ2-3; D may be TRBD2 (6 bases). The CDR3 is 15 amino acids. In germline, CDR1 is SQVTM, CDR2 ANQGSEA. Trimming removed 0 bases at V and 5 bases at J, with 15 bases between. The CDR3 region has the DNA TGCAGCGTTGAAGACGTTGGCGGGATTAAAGATACGCAGTATTTT. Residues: CSVEDVGGIKDTQYF.

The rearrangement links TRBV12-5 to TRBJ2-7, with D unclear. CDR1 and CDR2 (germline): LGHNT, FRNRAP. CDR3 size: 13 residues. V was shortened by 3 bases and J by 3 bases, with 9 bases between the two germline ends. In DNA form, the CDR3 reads TGTGCTAGTGGTTTTGCAGGTTACTACGAGCAGTACTTC. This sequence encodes CASGFAGYYEQYF.

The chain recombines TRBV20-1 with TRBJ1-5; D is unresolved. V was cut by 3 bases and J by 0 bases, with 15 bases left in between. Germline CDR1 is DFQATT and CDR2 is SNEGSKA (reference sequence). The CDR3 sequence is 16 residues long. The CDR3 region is CSASRGNGYSNQPQHF. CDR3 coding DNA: TGCAGTGCTAGTAGAGGGAACGGGTATAGCAATCAGCCCCAGCATTTT.

In nucleotides, the CDR3 is TGCAGTGCTAGTCAAATGACAGGGTATGGCTACACCTTC. Translating it yields CSASQMTGYGYTF. The V call is TRBV20-1, the J call TRBJ1-2; the match to TRBD1 covers 7 bases. CDR1 DFQATT and CDR2 SNEGSKA come from the germline V gene (reference sequence). The V segment lost 3 bases and the J segment 5 bases; nucleotides outside the gene matches: 6. The CDR3 is 13 residues long.

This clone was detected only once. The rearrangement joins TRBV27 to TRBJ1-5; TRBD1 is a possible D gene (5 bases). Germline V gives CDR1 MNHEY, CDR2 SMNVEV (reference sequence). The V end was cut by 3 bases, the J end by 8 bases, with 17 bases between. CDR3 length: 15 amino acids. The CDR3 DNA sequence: TGTGCCAGCAGTTTTCTAGGGGCCGACGGTGAGCCCCAGCATTTT. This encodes CASSFLGADGEPQHF.